Listed here are 6 T cell receptor beta chains from one sample, sequenced in a study of cytomegalovirus exposure and HLA in healthy donors. It was with 60 Vbeta and 13 Jbeta primers that the PCR ran. Here immunoSEQ multiplex PCR was the method, and the copy in TCRdb shows in-frame clones only, minus some. Seen in this sample are some 130,000 clones; the ten most common clones hold over 1.5%. The sample was PBMCs. Receptors were obtained from a woman between 35 and 50 years old in good health and CMV-seropositive.

The chain has TRBV30 and TRBJ2-1; possible D gene TRBD1, 6 bases. The germline gives CDR1 GTSNPN, CDR2 SVGIG (reference sequence). V was clipped by 2 bases and J by 8 bases, with 13 bases between them. The CDR3 covers 13 residues. The CDR3 region has the DNA TGTGCCTGGAGTCGCAGGGGAGTCGATGAGCAGTTCTTC. Protein sequence: CAWSRRGVDEQFF.

This sequence joins TRBV5-1 and TRBJ2-1; a possible D gene is TRBD2 (5 bases). Deletions cut 4 bases from V and 5 bases from J, with 19 bases between. Germline-derived CDR1 and CDR2 are SGHRS and YFSETQ. The CDR3 runs to 16 residues. The DNA of the CDR3 is TGCGCCAGCAGCCCGGATATCGGGCGGGCAAACAATGAGCAGTTCTTC. It encodes CASSPDIGRANNEQFF.

The V call is TRBV28, the J call TRBJ2-5; 8 nucleotides line up with TRBD1. The CDR3 consists of 17 residues. Germline V gene lookup returns CDR1 MDHEN and CDR2 SYDVKM. V gave up 4 bases and J gave up 2 bases; unmatched junction bases: 12. CDR3 coding DNA: TGTGCCAGCAGTTATAATTGGGACAGGAGAACTCAAGAGACCCAGTACTTC. It is translated as CASSYNWDRRTQETQYF.

The rearrangement links TRBV28 to TRBJ2-1; 9 bases map to TRBD2. The CDR3 runs to 16 residues. Germline V lookup: CDR1 MDHEN, CDR2 SYDVKM. The junction had 11 bases not matched to a gene; V was cut back by 6 bases and J by 5 bases. The DNA of the CDR3 is TGTGCCAGCAGCCCCCTACTAGCGGGTGGAGACAATGAGCAGTTCTTC. Translating it yields CASSPLLAGGDNEQFF.

The chain couples TRBV7-7 to TRBJ2-3; D is uncertain. V was trimmed by 5 bases and J by 0 bases, leaving 12 bases between them. This CDR3 is 15 amino acids long. CDR1 is SSHAT and CDR2 is FNYEAQ in the germline V gene (reference sequence). DNA for the CDR3: TGTGCCAGCAGCCATTCGGAGTCTAGCACAGATACGCAGTATTTT. Translated: CASSHSESSTDTQYF. The full variable domain, in which reference TRBV7-7 and TRBJ2-3 provide the parts outside the CDR3, is GAGVSQSPRYKVTKRGQDVTLRCDPISSHATLYWYQQALGQGPEFLTYFNYEAQPDKSGLPSDRFSAERPEGSISTLTIQRTEQRDSAMYRCASSHSESSTDTQYFGPGTRLTVL.

The chain recombines TRBV5-6 with TRBJ2-6; D is possibly TRBD2 (5 bases). CDR3 length: 16 residues. From germline, CDR1 is SGHDT and CDR2 YYEEEE. V was shortened by 3 bases and J by 3 bases, with 13 bases between the two germline ends. The CDR3 here is CASSYYRGIGANVLTF. CDR3 DNA sequence: TGTGCCAGCAGCTATTATCGGGGAATTGGGGCCAACGTCCTGACTTTC.